This T cell receptor beta chain was sequenced during a study of cytomegalovirus exposure and HLA in healthy donors. Turning to the study itself: T cells numbering about 179 million yielded fewer than 140 million unique TCR beta sequences in an earlier analysis.

Study-wide points: Excluded were some V segments that proved indistinguishable, including TRBV6-2 and TRBV6-3. Earlier analysis looked at TCR beta V segments, and most were productive about 90% or about 30% of the time.

PCR used 60 Vbeta primers and 13 Jbeta primers. This table comes from immunoSEQ multiplex PCR, and its TCRdb copy is limited to in-frame clones, with some not included. The sample holds 55,000 to 75,000 clones. This CDR3 comprises 16 residues. Germline-derived CDR1 and CDR2 are MNHEY and SMNVEV (reference sequence). V was shortened by 6 bases and J by 2 bases, with 20 bases between the two germline ends. As for this clone: Its specificity is unknown.

Sequencing was done on a sample of PBMCs. The V and J genes are TRBV27 and TRBJ2-7, with D maybe TRBD1 (6 bases). This TCR was sampled from a male donor in good health and CMV-seronegative. The CDR3 is CASSPGSGQSAYEQYF. The CDR3, as DNA: TGTGCCAGCAGCCCAGGCTCCGGACAGTCCGCCTACGAGCAGTACTTC.